This T cell receptor (beta chain) was retrieved from a study of regulatory T cells in long-lasting Graves disease (dated by TCRdb to about 2021). Describing the broader study: Persistent Graves' disease meant more than 5 years of antithyroid drug treatment with TSH receptor autoantibodies that stayed positive. This study used TCR sequencing and RNA sequencing of peripheral blood to compare persistent Graves' disease patients against newly diagnosed Graves' disease patients. The study was conducted in China and was registered as a clinical trial. A total of around 35 samples underwent TCR sequencing, from some 13 patients with persistent Graves' disease and around 20 patients with newly diagnosed Graves' disease. In the clinical cohort, patients with persistent Graves' disease had used antithyroid drugs for an average of about 10.3 years. Results and caveats for the whole study, not just this receptor: TRBV28, TRBJ1-2 and TRBJ2-5 were preferentially used in persistent disease, while TRBV20-1 and TRBJ2-1 were favored in newly diagnosed disease. The small sample size was acknowledged by the authors as a limitation that may reduce accuracy. Peripheral blood alone was examined, since thyroid tissue, which constituted the primary lesion, could not be accessed. Lower TCR Shannon entropy and fewer highly expanded clones were observed in persistent Graves' disease patients than in newly diagnosed patients, which suggested clonal expansion. Sequencing and analysis were restricted to the TCR beta chain. Patients with persistent disease shared more public clonotypes (fewer than 3,000) than newly diagnosed patients did (about 1,000).

This clonotype was detected ten times or more. Its binding antigen is unknown. No quality values exist for individual bases; no much larger clone is one base distant. Library preparation employed multiplex PCR. Sequenced using an Illumina HiSeq 4000. iRepertoire HTBI primers and Arm-PCR amplification of CDR3 regions were used to construct TCR beta libraries. Before sequencing, the PCR products went through gel purification. As for how the authors treated the data: Gene usage analysis of CDR3 amino acid clonotypes relied on the roughly 58 TRBV and more than twelve TRBJ segments identified across samples. COPE and FqMerger were used to merge filtered high-quality paired reads into contigs. Contigs were aligned with BLAST to IMGT TRBV, TRBD and TRBJ reference genes, and CDR3 was defined per IMGT. Clonotypes above 0.1% frequency were classified as highly expanded clones. Shannon entropy was used to measure repertoire diversity, and the Gini coefficient was used to measure V-J evenness. Public clonotypes were defined as clonotypes shared by more than one individual. Using fastp at Q25 and MiXCR, TCRdb reprocessed the public reads and kept productive beta chains. Records with the same CDR3 protein are collapsed into one entry carrying the most frequent genes and DNA. The V and J calls reflect TCRdb's pipeline rather than the authors' work. The sample table records roughly 490,000 distinct CDR3 sequences; under 25% of these occur just once. The top ten clones comprise around 13% of the sample.

Between the V and J ends, shortened by 3 bases and 3 bases respectively, the junction contains 9 bases. Taken from cysteine to phenylalanine, the CDR3 has 14 residues. Only the CDR3 region is kept as DNA, spanning 42 bases read in frame from base 1. CDR1 and CDR2 are drawn from the germline V gene: MDHEN, SYDVKM. The time point label, read with the paper, signifies: persistent/refractory GD, antithyroid drugs over 5 years with positive TRAb. RNA was extracted from PBMCs in TRIzol for both TCR sequencing and RNA sequencing. The diagnosis of Graves' disease followed American Thyroid Association guidelines. Patients for the study were recruited at an endocrinology department in Xi'an, China. Each patient gave roughly 10 milliliters of peripheral blood, collected in an EDTA anticoagulant tube. Ficoll Paque Plus density gradient separation was used to isolate PBMCs, and no further T cell sorting was done. An Agilent 2100 Bioanalyzer and agarose gel were used to assess RNA quality, and a NanoDrop 2000 was used to measure RNA concentration.

The chain employs TRBV28 and TRBJ1-5; tentative D gene TRBD1, with 6 bases matching. Sequencing was performed on peripheral blood mononuclear cells (PBMCs), taken when the disease was refractory, from a patient treated with antithyroid drugs. This receptor was identified in a female donor with Graves disease. The CDR3 loop reads CASSFRQVNQPQHF. The DNA reads as follows: TGTGCCAGCAGTTTCCGACAGGTCAATCAGCCCCAGCATTTT.